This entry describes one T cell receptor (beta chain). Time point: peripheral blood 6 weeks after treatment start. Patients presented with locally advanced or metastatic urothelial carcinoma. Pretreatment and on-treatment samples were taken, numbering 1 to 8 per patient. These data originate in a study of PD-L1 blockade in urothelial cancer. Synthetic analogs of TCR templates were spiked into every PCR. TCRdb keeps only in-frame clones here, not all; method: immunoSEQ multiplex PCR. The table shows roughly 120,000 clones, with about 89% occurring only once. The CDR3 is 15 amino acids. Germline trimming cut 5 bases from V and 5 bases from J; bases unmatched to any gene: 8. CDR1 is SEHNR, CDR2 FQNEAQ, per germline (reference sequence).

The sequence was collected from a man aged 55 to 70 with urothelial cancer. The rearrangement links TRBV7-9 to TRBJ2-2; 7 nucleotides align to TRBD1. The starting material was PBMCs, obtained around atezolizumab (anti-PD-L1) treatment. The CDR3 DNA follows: TGTGCCAGCAGCACATACAGGGGAAATACCGGGGAGCTGTTTTTT. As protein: CASSTYRGNTGELFF.